This is a list of T cell receptor beta chains from one sample in a study of T-cell reconstitution after alpha-beta-depleted transplantation in children. Via MiXCR, TCRdb re-called the PCR reads, giving one row per CDR3 protein. The data show around 78,000 distinct CDR3 sequences, less than 15% seen once. Here the sequenced sample was PBMCs, mostly from graft donor cells, taken 180 days after TCRalphabeta/CD19-depleted stem cell transplant. These receptors all come from a male patient aged 2 to 10 who had a stem cell transplant for acute lymphoblastic leukemia, so the T cells may come from the graft donor. Both conserved end residues are part of each CDR3. Fields, in order: D gene, clone size, J gene, V gene, CDR3 protein, CDR3 DNA. A D gene is named only where the DNA matches it firmly. Rows give clone size only sometimes, using once, few, many, or a class for an expanded clone.

D: TRBD1; size: many; J: TRBJ1-1; V: TRBV20-1; CDR3: CSLGQGGSEAFF; DNA: TGCAGCCTGGGACAGGGAGGTTCTGAAGCTTTCTTT
D: TRBD2; size: few; J: TRBJ2-4; V: TRBV6-5; CDR3: CASSYGPSGGRENIQYF; DNA: TGTGCCAGCAGTTACGGCCCCTCGGGGGGGCGGGAAAACATTCAGTACTTC
D: NA; size: NA; J: TRBJ1-1; V: TRBV12-3/TRBV12-4; CDR3: CASSPHSMNTEAFF; DNA: TGTGCCAGCAGTCCACACTCCATGAACACTGAAGCTTTCTTT
D: NA; size: few; J: TRBJ2-5; V: TRBV7-9; CDR3: CASSSKGGNNIKTQYF; DNA: TGTGCCAGCAGCTCAAAAGGGGGGAATAACATAAAGACCCAGTACTTC
D: NA; size: NA; J: TRBJ1-2; V: TRBV15; CDR3: CATSPRGSPYGYTF; DNA: TGTGCCACCAGCCCGAGGGGGTCCCCCTATGGCTACACCTTC
D: TRBD1; size: NA; J: TRBJ1-5; V: TRBV5-6; CDR3: CASSLWDRRIQPQHF; DNA: TGTGCCAGCAGCTTGTGGGACAGGAGAATTCAGCCCCAGCATTTT
D: TRBD1; size: few; J: TRBJ1-1; V: TRBV5-1; CDR3: CASSSTGENTEAFF; DNA: TGCGCCAGCAGTTCCACAGGGGAGAACACTGAAGCTTTCTTT
D: NA; size: many; J: TRBJ2-5; V: TRBV5-1; CDR3: CASSLRGETQYF; DNA: TGCGCCAGCAGCCTACGAGGGGAGACCCAGTACTTC
D: NA; size: few; J: TRBJ1-4; V: TRBV5-1; CDR3: CASSLAPTTGSENEKLFF; DNA: TGCGCCAGCAGCTTGGCCCCTACAACAGGGTCGGAGAATGAAAAACTGTTTTTT
D: NA; size: few; J: TRBJ2-3; V: TRBV7-7; CDR3: CASSPTGGPTDTQYF; DNA: TGTGCCAGCAGCCCAACGGGGGGCCCAACAGATACGCAGTATTTT
D: NA; size: many; J: TRBJ2-7; V: TRBV9; CDR3: CASSVGGAVFSFTEQYF; DNA: TGTGCCAGCAGCGTAGGGGGGGCGGTTTTCTCCTTTACCGAGCAGTACTTC
D: NA; size: NA; J: TRBJ2-7; V: TRBV7-9; CDR3: CASSLRGGTSYEQYF; DNA: TGTGCCAGCAGCTTAAGGGGCGGCACCTCCTACGAGCAGTACTTC
D: NA; size: many; J: TRBJ2-2; V: TRBV5-5; CDR3: CASSLRPATGELFF; DNA: TGTGCCAGCAGCTTAAGACCGGCCACCGGGGAGCTGTTTTTT
D: NA; size: few; J: TRBJ1-2; V: TRBV27; CDR3: CASRTGLLGYTF; DNA: TGTGCCAGTCGTACAGGGCTTTTAGGCTACACCTTC
D: NA; size: few; J: TRBJ2-5; V: TRBV9; CDR3: CASSVNGLGETQYF; DNA: TGTGCCAGCAGCGTCAACGGTTTAGGGGAGACCCAGTACTTC
D: NA; size: NA; J: TRBJ2-7; V: TRBV5-5; CDR3: CASSFGQTIRSYEQYF; DNA: TGTGCCAGCAGCTTCGGACAGACTATCCGGTCTTACGAGCAGTACTTC
D: NA; size: NA; J: TRBJ1-1; V: TRBV9; CDR3: CASSVFTVPTEAFF; DNA: TGTGCCAGCAGCGTTTTTACCGTGCCCACTGAAGCTTTCTTT
D: NA; size: NA; J: TRBJ2-7; V: TRBV25-1; CDR3: CASSRGTLGPYEQYF; DNA: TGTGCCAGCAGTAGGGGAACGTTAGGCCCCTACGAGCAGTACTTC
D: NA; size: NA; J: TRBJ2-1; V: TRBV20-1; CDR3: CSARDPGGNEQFF; DNA: TGCAGTGCTAGGGATCCTGGGGGGAATGAGCAGTTCTTC
D: TRBD1; size: few; J: TRBJ2-7; V: TRBV29-1; CDR3: CSVELGQGPYEQYF; DNA: TGCAGCGTTGAATTGGGACAGGGTCCCTACGAGCAGTACTTC
D: TRBD2; size: NA; J: TRBJ2-1; V: TRBV6-2/TRBV6-3; CDR3: CASSYVGLAGAYNEQFF; DNA: TGTGCCAGCAGTTACGTGGGACTAGCGGGAGCCTACAATGAGCAGTTCTTC
D: NA; size: NA; J: TRBJ1-4; V: TRBV23-1; CDR3: CASSQTNPNEKLFF; DNA: TGCGCCAGCAGTCAGACAAACCCAAATGAAAAACTGTTTTTT
D: NA; size: NA; J: TRBJ2-2; V: TRBV7-2; CDR3: CASSFRAGELFF; DNA: TGTGCCAGCAGCTTCAGGGCCGGGGAGCTGTTTTTT
D: NA; size: NA; J: TRBJ2-1; V: TRBV11-2; CDR3: CASSQGGEEEFF; DNA: TGTGCCAGCAGCCAGGGGGGAGAGGAGGAGTTCTTC
D: TRBD2; size: few; J: TRBJ2-3; V: TRBV25-1; CDR3: CASSVLTSGSGDTQYF; DNA: TGTGCCAGCAGTGTCCTGACTAGCGGGAGTGGAGATACGCAGTATTTT
D: NA; size: NA; J: TRBJ2-6; V: TRBV14; CDR3: CASSQGLAGWRPGANVLTF; DNA: TGTGCCAGCAGCCAAGGTTTAGCAGGGTGGAGGCCTGGGGCCAACGTCCTGACTTTC
D: NA; size: NA; J: TRBJ1-2; V: TRBV5-1; CDR3: CASSVGPPDGGYTF; DNA: TGCGCCAGCAGCGTCGGACCGCCTGACGGTGGCTACACCTTC
D: TRBD1; size: few; J: TRBJ1-2; V: TRBV12-3/TRBV12-4; CDR3: CASRRPTGGGIYGYTF; DNA: TGTGCCAGCAGGCGGCCGACAGGGGGCGGGATCTATGGCTACACCTTC
D: TRBD1; size: few; J: TRBJ1-2; V: TRBV7-2; CDR3: CASSLLTGGGNNYGYTF; DNA: TGTGCCAGCAGCTTACTCACAGGGGGCGGTAATAACTATGGCTACACCTTC
D: NA; size: few; J: TRBJ2-7; V: TRBV5-1; CDR3: CASSLSIDYEQYF; DNA: TGCGCCAGCAGCTTATCCATAGACTACGAGCAGTACTTC
D: NA; size: few; J: TRBJ2-1; V: TRBV12-3/TRBV12-4; CDR3: CASSHPGSEQFF; DNA: TGTGCCAGCAGTCACCCCGGGAGTGAGCAGTTCTTC
D: TRBD2; size: few; J: TRBJ2-7; V: TRBV9; CDR3: CASSLQPGTIYEQYF; DNA: TGTGCCAGCAGCCTCCAACCCGGGACTATCTACGAGCAGTACTTC
D: TRBD1; size: few; J: TRBJ1-6; V: TRBV5-1; CDR3: CASSLGTGDNSPLHF; DNA: TGCGCCAGCAGCTTGGGGACAGGGGATAATTCACCCCTCCACTTT
D: NA; size: many; J: TRBJ2-7; V: TRBV7-6; CDR3: CASRGEGTWDEQYF; DNA: TGTGCCAGCAGGGGCGAAGGGACGTGGGACGAGCAGTACTTC
D: TRBD2; size: NA; J: TRBJ2-7; V: TRBV28; CDR3: CASSFDGAGDEQYF; DNA: TGTGCCAGCAGTTTTGACGGCGCGGGGGACGAGCAGTACTTC
D: NA; size: many; J: TRBJ1-2; V: TRBV9; CDR3: CASRQDRHYTF; DNA: TGTGCCAGCAGGCAAGACAGGCACTACACCTTC
D: NA; size: few; J: TRBJ2-4; V: TRBV7-2; CDR3: CASSLEGRGRGIQYF; DNA: TGTGCCAGCAGCTTAGAGGGCAGGGGGAGGGGTATTCAGTACTTC
D: NA; size: few; J: TRBJ1-6; V: TRBV27; CDR3: CASSSPKSPLHF; DNA: TGTGCCAGCAGTTCCCCTAAATCACCCCTCCACTTT
D: NA; size: NA; J: TRBJ1-6; V: TRBV20-1; CDR3: CSARQGTHNSPLHF; DNA: TGCAGTGCTAGGCAGGGGACCCATAATTCACCCCTCCACTTT
D: TRBD2; size: NA; J: TRBJ2-1; V: TRBV7-2; CDR3: CASSLAGTSGSVSEQFF; DNA: TGTGCCAGCAGCTTAGCAGGGACTAGCGGGAGTGTTTCTGAGCAGTTCTTC
D: NA; size: few; J: TRBJ2-3; V: TRBV4-1; CDR3: CASSQGGLNSGDTQYF; DNA: TGCGCCAGCAGCCAAGGAGGATTGAACTCAGGAGATACGCAGTATTTT
D: TRBD1; size: NA; J: TRBJ1-2; V: TRBV28; CDR3: CASSWQGGGYTF; DNA: TGTGCCAGCAGTTGGCAGGGGGGTGGCTACACCTTC
D: NA; size: NA; J: TRBJ2-7; V: TRBV28; CDR3: CASSLRRRLVYEQYF; DNA: TGTGCCAGCAGTTTGCGGCGGCGCCTGGTCTACGAGCAGTACTTC
D: NA; size: few; J: TRBJ2-7; V: TRBV5-1; CDR3: CASSLAWGADEQYF; DNA: TGCGCCAGCAGCCTAGCTTGGGGGGCCGACGAGCAGTACTTC